A selection of T cell receptor beta chains follows, all from one sample in a study of T cells in Graves' hyperthyroidism and ophthalmopathy. MiXCR, run by TCRdb on the multiplex PCR reads, gives a single entry per CDR3 protein. The sample lists 490,000 or so distinct CDR3 sequences, 46% occurring once. What was sequenced was peripheral blood or thyroid tissue (not recorded which). The receptor source for this set is an adult woman with Graves' disease, either hyperthyroidism or ophthalmopathy (not recorded which). Each CDR3 is given with its conserved first and last residue. D genes are given only for firm matches. Clone size is given for some rows only: seen once, a few or many times, or a class if the clone is expanded.

v_call	clone_size	d_call	j_call	cdr3_nt	cdr3_aa
TRBV6-5	many	NA	TRBJ2-5	TGTGCCAGCAGTTACACGGGGCTCCAAGAGACCCAGTACTTC	CASSYTGLQETQYF
TRBV9	NA	NA	TRBJ2-5	TGTGCCAGCAGCGTAGCTAGGGGCTGGACCCAGTACTTC	CASSVARGWTQYF
TRBV6-1	few	NA	TRBJ2-2	TGTGCCAGCACGCAGGGGCTTACGAACACCGGGGAGCTGTTTTTT	CASTQGLTNTGELFF
TRBV7-2	many	NA	TRBJ2-7	TGTGCCAGCAGCTTTCTAGGGGACTCCTACGAGCAGTACTTC	CASSFLGDSYEQYF
TRBV7-2	NA	NA	TRBJ2-4	TGTGCCAGCAGCTTAGGCCGAACTAGTAGTGCCTGGGATCAGTACTTC	CASSLGRTSSAWDQYF
TRBV20-1	many	TRBD1	TRBJ2-7	TGCAGTGCACAGGACAGGGGTCGACCCTACGAGCAGTACTTC	CSAQDRGRPYEQYF
TRBV10-3	NA	NA	TRBJ1-5	TGTGCCATCAGCCAGGGTTTCGGGGATCAGCCCCAGCATTTT	CAISQGFGDQPQHF
TRBV2	NA	TRBD1	TRBJ1-6	TGTGCCAGCAGTCGGGACAGGGGATATTCACCCCTCCACTTT	CASSRDRGYSPLHF
TRBV27	NA	NA	TRBJ2-7	TGTGCCAGCAGTTCCCTTTTCGGAGGGGGCAAAAGGTACGAGCAGTACTTC	CASSSLFGGGKRYEQYF
TRBV4-2	many	TRBD1	TRBJ1-2	TGTGCCAGCAGCCAAGAAGGGGGCCAAACCCTTGGAGGCTATGGCTACACCTTC	CASSQEGGQTLGGYGYTF
TRBV11-1	many	NA	TRBJ2-5	TGTGCCAGCACCAGGACAGAGCAAGAGACCCAGTACTTC	CASTRTEQETQYF
TRBV9	NA	NA	TRBJ1-2	TGTGCCAGCAGCGACGGGGACGATGGCTACACCTTC	CASSDGDDGYTF
TRBV2	NA	TRBD1	TRBJ1-1	TGTGCCAGCAGAGAAGACAGGGGAACTGAAGCTTTCTTT	CASREDRGTEAFF
TRBV7-9	NA	TRBD2	TRBJ2-7	TGTGCCAGCAGCGTTGAAGGGGCCCTGACTAGCGGGGGACGATACGAGCAGTACTTC	CASSVEGALTSGGRYEQYF
TRBV12-3/TRBV12-4	few	NA	TRBJ1-2	TGTGCCAGCAGACGGGGGGTCGGCTATGGCTACACCTTC	CASRRGVGYGYTF
TRBV7-2	NA	NA	TRBJ2-5	TGTGCCCGCAGCTTAGGTGAGACCCAAGAGACCCAGTACTTT	CARSLGETQETQYF
TRBV28	NA	NA	TRBJ2-2	TGTGCCGGCATTAACGGGGAGCTGTTTTTT	CAGINGELFF
TRBV5-1	few	TRBD1	TRBJ1-1	TGCGCCAGCGGCAGACAGGGGGCATCGAACACTGAAGCTTTCTTT	CASGRQGASNTEAFF
TRBV11-2	NA	TRBD2	TRBJ2-7	TGTGCCAGCAGCTCGCCGTTGACTAGCGACTCCTACGAGCAGTACTTC	CASSSPLTSDSYEQYF
TRBV15	many	TRBD2	TRBJ2-5	TGTGCCACCAGCAGGTCGACTAGCGGGACGGAGACCCAGTACTTC	CATSRSTSGTETQYF
TRBV29-1	many	TRBD1	TRBJ1-5	TGCAGCGTTGGGGGGACAGGGGGCGGTCAGCCCCAGCATTTT	CSVGGTGGGQPQHF
TRBV6-6	few	TRBD2	TRBJ2-2	TGTGCCAGCTCATGGGACGGTACTCTAGCGGTCCCCGGGGAGCTGTTTTTT	CASSWDGTLAVPGELFF
TRBV11-2	NA	NA	TRBJ2-6	TGTGCCAGCAGCTTAGACAGGGTCGTCACTGAAGCTTTC	CASSLDRVVTEAF
TRBV7-2	NA	NA	TRBJ1-1	TGTGCCAGCAGATGGAAAGGGAGTAAAGGCGCTGAAGCTTTCTTT	CASRWKGSKGAEAFF
TRBV2	few	TRBD1	TRBJ1-2	TGTGCCAGCAGTGCAGGGGGCAGGAACTATGGCTACACCTTC	CASSAGGRNYGYTF
TRBV2	NA	TRBD1	TRBJ1-6	TGTGCCAGCAGCGATAGACAGGGTATCTATAATTCACCCCTCCACTTT	CASSDRQGIYNSPLHF
TRBV24-1	NA	NA	TRBJ1-1	TGTGCCCCCCCATGGGGAGGGAACACTGAAGCTTTCTTT	CAPPWGGNTEAFF
TRBV6-1	many	NA	TRBJ1-2	TGTGCCAGCAGGACGTCCTATGGCTACACCTTC	CASRTSYGYTF
TRBV7-9	few	NA	TRBJ1-3	TGTGCCAGCAGCTCGTCCGCAGCAGGAAACACCATATATTTT	CASSSSAAGNTIYF
TRBV29-1	NA	TRBD1	TRBJ1-6	TGCAGCGTATCCACAGGGACAGATTCACCCCTCCACTTT	CSVSTGTDSPLHF
TRBV10-3	NA	NA	TRBJ1-1	TGTGCCGTCAGTGATACGGGAGGAAGCACTGAAGCTTTCTTT	CAVSDTGGSTEAFF
TRBV7-9	NA	NA	TRBJ2-7	TGTGCCAGCTCACCAGCCGGGCAAAGCTCCTACGAGCAGTACTTC	CASSPAGQSSYEQYF
TRBV19	NA	NA	TRBJ2-2	TGTGCCAGTATGGGGATCCGGGACACCTCGAACACCGGGGAGCTGTTTTTT	CASMGIRDTSNTGELFF
TRBV9	NA	NA	TRBJ2-7	TGTGCCAGCAGCGTAGGAGGTGACTCCTACGAGCAGTACTTC	CASSVGGDSYEQYF
TRBV5-4	once	TRBD2	TRBJ2-5	TGTGCCAGCAACCGACTAGCGGGAGGCGGAGAGACCCAGTACTTC	CASNRLAGGGETQYF
TRBV19	NA	NA	TRBJ2-7	TGTGCCAGCCGAGCCACGCAAAGATCCTACGAGCAGTACTTC	CASRATQRSYEQYF
TRBV6-5	few	NA	TRBJ1-2	NA	CASSTSVGFSDGYTF
TRBV13	NA	NA	TRBJ2-7	TGTGCCAGCAGCTTACGGGACGGTTCCTACGAGCAGTACTTC	CASSLRDGSYEQYF
TRBV10-3	few	NA	TRBJ2-5	TGTGCCATCAGTGAGCCACACGCGGAGACCCAGTACTTC	CAISEPHAETQYF
TRBV7-9	NA	TRBD2	TRBJ2-7	TGTGCCAGCAGCGCTAGCGGGAGGAGGTACGAGCAGTACTTC	CASSASGRRYEQYF
TRBV2	NA	NA	TRBJ2-7	TGTGCCAGCTTGCTTGTGGGGTTATACGAGCAGTACTTC	CASLLVGLYEQYF
TRBV15	few	TRBD1	TRBJ2-7	TGTGCCACCAGCAGAGTCGAGGGACAGGGCTACGAGCAGTACTTC	CATSRVEGQGYEQYF
TRBV2	NA	NA	TRBJ2-3	TGTGCCAGCAGTTTGCGGACAGATACGCAGTATTTT	CASSLRTDTQYF
TRBV10-3	many	NA	TRBJ1-2	TGTGCCATCAGTGAGTCGGCTTCCATTTACGGCTACACCTTC	CAISESASIYGYTF
TRBV10-3	NA	TRBD1	TRBJ1-5	TGTGCCATCAGTAGACAGGGTCCTCAGCCCCAGCATTTT	CAISRQGPQPQHF
TRBV20-1	NA	NA	TRBJ1-2	TGCAGTGCCAGCAGCTTTGAGGAGAACTATGGCTACACCTTC	CSASSFEENYGYTF
TRBV10-3	few	TRBD2	TRBJ2-5	TGTGCCATCAGGCCGACTAGCGGACAAGAGACCCAGTACTTC	CAIRPTSGQETQYF